A selection of T cell receptor beta chains follows, all from one sample in a study of Ad26.COV2.S vaccination and SARS-CoV-2 variants. Some clones are missing from TCRdb's copy, which holds only in-frame ones; the method was immunoSEQ multiplex PCR. The sample lists 400,000 to 500,000 clones, roughly 90% occurring once. Sequences were derived from peripheral blood, sampled in a trial of Ad26.COV2.S vaccine versus placebo. These TCRs come from a person aged 18-65 years who received the Ad26.COV2.S COVID-19 vaccine or a placebo. Each CDR3 is given with its conserved first and last residue. The D gene is left open where the match is weak. Expanded clones are given a class, and other clones once, few, many or no size at all.

cdr3_length	d_call	v_call	j_call	clone_size	cdr3_aa	cdr3_nt
13	-	TRBV19	TRBJ1-1	-	CASSAGGYTEAFF	TGTGCCAGTTCTGCCGGTGGTTACACTGAAGCTTTCTTT
11	-	TRBV30	TRBJ2-7	few	CAWSVQRDQYF	TGTGCCTGGAGTGTACAACGGGATCAGTACTTC
14	-	TRBV6-2/TRBV6-3	TRBJ2-1	-	CASSYSRLVNEQFF	TGTGCCAGCAGTTACTCGCGGTTAGTCAATGAGCAGTTCTTC
15	TRBD1	TRBV14	TRBJ1-4	-	CASSQATGGEGGMFF	TGTGCCAGCAGCCAAGCCACAGGGGGCGAAGGCGGGATGTTTTTT
13	-	TRBV7-6	TRBJ2-1	few	CASSLSWLNEQFF	TGTGCCAGCAGCTTGTCCTGGCTCAATGAGCAGTTCTTC
13	-	TRBV20-1	TRBJ2-7	-	CSASFGLPYEQYF	TGCAGTGCTAGTTTCGGGTTACCGTACGAGCAGTACTTC
14	-	TRBV11-2	TRBJ2-5	-	CASSLERGLETQYF	TGTGCCAGCAGCTTAGAACGAGGTTTGGAGACCCAGTACTTC
16	-	TRBV10-3	TRBJ2-3	-	CAISGYRGKGTDTQYF	TGTGCCATCAGTGGATACCGGGGGAAAGGCACAGATACGCAGTATTTT
13	-	TRBV25-1	TRBJ2-7	-	CASSPSVVNEQYF	TGTGCCAGCAGCCCCTCCGTAGTCAACGAGCAGTACTTC
15	-	TRBV7-2	TRBJ1-4	-	CASSLDAGPNEKLFF	TGTGCCAGCAGCTTAGACGCCGGGCCTAATGAAAAACTGTTTTTT
14	-	TRBV2	TRBJ2-3	-	CASSEGIASDTQYF	TGTGCCAGCAGTGAAGGGATAGCTTCAGATACGCAGTATTTT
17	TRBD2	TRBV6-2/TRBV6-3	TRBJ2-3	-	CASSYGSSGGRTDTQYF	TGTGCCAGCAGTTATGGTTCTAGCGGGGGTAGAACAGATACGCAGTATTTT
15	TRBD2	TRBV5-5	TRBJ2-3	-	CASSSSGGSTDTQYF	TGTGCCAGCAGCTCTAGCGGGGGGAGCACAGATACGCAGTATTTT
14	TRBD1	TRBV7-2	TRBJ2-7	-	CASSLGDSTYEQYF	TGTGCCAGCAGCCTGGGGGACAGCACCTACGAGCAGTACTTC
15	-	TRBV10-3	TRBJ2-1	-	CAICAGTRDGNEQFF	TGTGCCATCTGCGCCGGGACACGGGACGGGAATGAGCAGTTCTTC
15	TRBD1	TRBV5-1	TRBJ2-1	-	CASSWGQYGGNEQFF	TGCGCCAGCAGCTGGGGACAGTACGGAGGCAATGAGCAGTTCTTC
15	-	TRBV4-2	TRBJ2-5	-	CASSQVARGEETQYF	TGTGCCAGCAGCCAAGTCGCCAGGGGGGAAGAGACCCAGTACTTC
21	TRBD1	TRBV30	TRBJ1-5	-	CAWSVRRDFWGTGGSNQPQHF	TGTGCCTGGAGCGTTCGTAGGGATTTTTGGGGGACAGGGGGCAGCAATCAGCCCCAGCATTTT
16	-	TRBV11-2	TRBJ2-3	-	CASSSQRGASTDTQYF	TGTGCCAGCAGCTCCCAACGGGGGGCGAGCACAGATACGCAGTATTTT
14	TRBD2	TRBV18	TRBJ2-3	-	CASSTSGGSDTQYF	TGTGCCAGCTCAACGAGCGGGGGGTCGGATACGCAGTATTTT
14	TRBD1	TRBV7-9	TRBJ2-7	-	CASSPGTEVVEQYF	TGTGCCAGCAGCCCCGGGACAGAAGTTGTCGAGCAGTACTTC
15	-	TRBV5-8	TRBJ2-5	once	CASSFAGTTQETQYF	TGTGCCAGCAGCTTTGCAGGGACAACCCAAGAGACCCAGTACTTC
17	-	TRBV4-3	TRBJ1-3	-	CASSQDLRPRAGNTIYF	TGCGCCAGCAGCCAAGATTTACGGCCACGCGCTGGAAACACCATATATTTT
13	-	TRBV4-3	TRBJ1-2	-	CASSQELNYGYTF	TGCGCCAGCAGCCAAGAACTGAACTATGGCTACACCTTC
11	-	TRBV19	TRBJ1-1	-	CASSIVTEAFF	TGTGCCAGTAGTATAGTCACTGAAGCTTTCTTT